This record concerns one TCR beta chain sequence. Antigen: not known. Germline CDR1 reads ENHRY; CDR2 reads SYGVKD. After removal of 3 bases from V and 6 bases from J, the junction contained 8 bases not matched to a gene. The CDR3 covers 16 residues. PBMC sampling occurred before vaccination, two weeks after the third dose, and at progression. This record belongs to a study of glioma-infiltrating T cells after dendritic cell vaccination. Study results and caveats: The cohort had few patients with full blood and tumor sets.

Some clones are missing from TCRdb's copy, which holds only in-frame ones; the method was immunoSEQ multiplex PCR. Found here are tens of thousands of clones, over 65% of them singletons; the top ten hold about 2.9%. The sequenced sample was blood, obtained before dendritic cell vaccination. The TCR comes from a human donor with glioblastoma. J is TRBJ2-1 and V is TRBV10-3; 10 bases agree with TRBD1. The CDR3, as DNA: TGTGCCATCAGTGAAAGGGGGACAGGGGTAGCCAATGAGCAGTTCTTC. Amino acids: CAISERGTGVANEQFF.